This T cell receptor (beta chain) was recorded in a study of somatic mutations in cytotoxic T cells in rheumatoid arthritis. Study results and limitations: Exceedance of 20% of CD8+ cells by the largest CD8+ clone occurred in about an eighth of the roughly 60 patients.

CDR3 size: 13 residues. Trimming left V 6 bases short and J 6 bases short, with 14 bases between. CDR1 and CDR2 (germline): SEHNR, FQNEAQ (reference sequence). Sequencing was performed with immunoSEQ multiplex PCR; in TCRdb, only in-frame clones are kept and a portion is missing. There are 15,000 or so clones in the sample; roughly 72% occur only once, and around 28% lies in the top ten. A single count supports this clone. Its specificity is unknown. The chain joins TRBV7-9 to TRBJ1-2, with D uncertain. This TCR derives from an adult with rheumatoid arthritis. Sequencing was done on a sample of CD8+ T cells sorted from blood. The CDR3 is CASSQAGFDGYTF. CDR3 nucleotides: TGTGCCAGCAGTCAAGCGGGGTTCGATGGCTACACCTTC. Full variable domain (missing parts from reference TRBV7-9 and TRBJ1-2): DTGVSQNPRHKITKRGQNVTFRCDPISEHNRLYWYRQTLGQGPEFLTYFQNEAQLEKSRLLSDRFSAERPKGSFSTLEIQRTEQGDSAMYLCASSQAGFDGYTFGSGTRLTVV.